The 8 T cell receptor beta chains below were found in one sample sequenced in a study of T cells in localized non-small cell lung cancer. Sequenced by immunoSEQ multiplex PCR; TCRdb stores in-frame clones only, minus some. This table has approximately 60,000 clones, roughly nine tenths appearing once. Sequenced material: peripheral blood, taken before any cancer treatment. All receptors come from a woman aged 40 to 75 with stage I lung adenocarcinoma.

This clone was picked up a small number of times. The chain carries TRBV7-2 and TRBJ2-7; 8 bases are a match to TRBD2. CDR3 length equals 15 residues. The V segment lost 3 bases and the J segment 0 bases; nucleotides outside the gene matches: 4. Germline V gene data show CDR1 as SGHTA and CDR2 as FQGNSA. The CDR3 DNA sequence: TGTGCCAGCAGCTTTAGCGGGACGAGCTCCTACGAGCAGTACTTC. Translating it yields CASSFSGTSSYEQYF.

The chain has TRBV5-4 and TRBJ2-7; TRBD2 agrees at 10 bases. V trimming: 3 bases; J trimming: 1 base; junction bases outside the gene matches: 4. This CDR3 comprises 15 residues. CDR1 SGHNT and CDR2 YYREEE come from the germline V gene (reference sequence). CDR3 DNA sequence: TGTGCCAGCAGCTCAACTAGCGGGACTTCCTACGAGCAGTACTTC. This gives the protein CASSSTSGTSYEQYF.

The chain uses TRBV9 and TRBJ1-1, with D perhaps matching TRBD1 (5 bases). CDR3 length: 15 residues. Germline CDR1 and CDR2: SGDLS and YYNGEE. V lost 0 bases, J lost 4 bases, and 13 bases lay in between. CDR3 sequence reads: CASSVGWGGATEAFF. The CDR3 region has the DNA TGTGCCAGCAGCGTAGGTTGGGGGGGAGCCACTGAAGCTTTCTTT.

V is TRBV7-3 and J is TRBJ1-4; 7 bases are a match to TRBD1. The germline gives CDR1 SGHTA, CDR2 FQGTGA. V shed 4 bases and J 8 bases; nucleotides not matched to a gene: 7. The CDR3 is 14 amino acids. CDR3 in amino acids: CASSSGGLGEKLFF. CDR3 in DNA: TGTGCCAGCAGCTCAGGGGGGCTAGGCGAAAAACTGTTTTTT.

The chain joins TRBV18 to TRBJ1-1; D is possibly TRBD1 (5 bases). Trimming stripped 3 bases from V and 1 base from J, with 9 bases between. There are 14 residues in the CDR3. Germline V gene lookup returns CDR1 KGHSH and CDR2 LQKENI. This CDR3 reads CASSPRGQNTEAFF. In DNA, the CDR3 is TGTGCCAGCTCACCCCGGGGCCAGAACACTGAAGCTTTCTTT.

The CDR3 DNA follows: TGTGCCAGCTCACCTCTTGGGGCGGCTAGCACAGATACGCAGTATTTT. Residues: CASSPLGAASTDTQYF. This chain uses TRBV18 with TRBJ2-3; a possible D gene is TRBD1 (5 bases). This CDR3 spans 16 amino acids. Germline-derived CDR1 and CDR2 are KGHSH and LQKENI. V lost 3 bases and J 0 bases, leaving 13 bases between the germline ends.

The chain links TRBV19 to TRBJ1-5; 12 nucleotides agree with TRBD1. V shed 4 bases and J 3 bases; nucleotides not matched to a gene: 4. CDR3 length equals 16 residues. Germline V gene sequence: CDR1 LNHDA, CDR2 SQIVND (reference sequence). CDR3 nucleotides: TGTGCCAGTAGTAGGGGGACAGGGGGCTTCAATCAGCCCCAGCATTTT. It encodes CASSRGTGGFNQPQHF.

V gene TRBV2 combines with J gene TRBJ2-5; 9 positions match TRBD2. The junction had 10 bases not matched to a gene; V was cut back by 3 bases and J by 5 bases. From germline, CDR1 is SNHLY and CDR2 FYNNEI. This CDR3 has 16 residues. The CDR3 region is CASSDHRGRADETQYF. The CDR3 region has the DNA TGTGCCAGCAGTGACCATCGCGGGAGGGCCGATGAGACCCAGTACTTC.